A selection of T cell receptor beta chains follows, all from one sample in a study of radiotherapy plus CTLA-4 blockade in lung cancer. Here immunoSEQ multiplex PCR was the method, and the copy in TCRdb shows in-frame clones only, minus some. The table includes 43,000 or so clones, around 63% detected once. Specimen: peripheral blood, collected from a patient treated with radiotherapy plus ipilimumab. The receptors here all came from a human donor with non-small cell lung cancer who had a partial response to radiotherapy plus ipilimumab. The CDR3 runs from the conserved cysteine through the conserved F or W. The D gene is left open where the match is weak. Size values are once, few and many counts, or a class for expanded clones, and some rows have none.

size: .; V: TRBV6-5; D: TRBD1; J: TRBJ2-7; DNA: TGTGCCAGCAGTCGGGACAGTCTCTACGAGCAGTACTTC; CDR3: CASSRDSLYEQYF
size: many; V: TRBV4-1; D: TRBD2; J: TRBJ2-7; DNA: TGCGCCAGCAGCCAAGTACAAACTAGCGGAGCCTACGAGCAGTACTTC; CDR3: CASSQVQTSGAYEQYF
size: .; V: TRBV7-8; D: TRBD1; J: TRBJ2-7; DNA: TGTGCCAGCAGCTCACAACCGGGACAGGGTCTCGAGCAGTACTTC; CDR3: CASSSQPGQGLEQYF
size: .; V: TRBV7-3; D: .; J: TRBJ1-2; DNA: TGTGCCAGCAGCGCAAACGGGGGCTATGGCTACACCTTC; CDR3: CASSANGGYGYTF
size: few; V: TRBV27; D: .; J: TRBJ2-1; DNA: TGTGCCAGCAGGAACCCGGGACTTCCTAGCTCCTACAATGAGCAGTTCTTC; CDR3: CASRNPGLPSSYNEQFF
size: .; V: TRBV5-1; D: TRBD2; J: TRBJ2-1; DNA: TGCGCCAGCAGCTTGGGGCTAGCGGACGCCTCCTACAATGAGCAGTTCTTC; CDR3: CASSLGLADASYNEQFF
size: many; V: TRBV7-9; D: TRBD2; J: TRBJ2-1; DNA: TGTGCCAGCAGACAGCGGGAGGGCTTCGATGAGCAGTTCTTC; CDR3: CASRQREGFDEQFF
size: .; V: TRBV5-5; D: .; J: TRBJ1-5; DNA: TGTGCCAGCAGCTTTTCAGGGGTAGATCAGCCCCAGCATTTT; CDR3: CASSFSGVDQPQHF
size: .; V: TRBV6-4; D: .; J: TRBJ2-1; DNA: TGTGCCAGCAGTATGGAGGGCCAGTCCTACAATGAGCAGTTCTTC; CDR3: CASSMEGQSYNEQFF
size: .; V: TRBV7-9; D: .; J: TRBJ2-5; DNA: TGTGCCAGCAGCTCTTTCGACGGAGACCAAGAGACCCAGTACTTC; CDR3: CASSSFDGDQETQYF
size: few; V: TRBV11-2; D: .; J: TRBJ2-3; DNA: TGTGCCAGCAGCTCCCGAGATAGCACAGATACGCAGTATTTT; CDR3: CASSSRDSTDTQYF
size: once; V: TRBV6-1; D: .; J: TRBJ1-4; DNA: TGTGCCAGCAGTGAACCTAGGGCGACAGCAACTAATGAAAAACTGTTTTTT; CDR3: CASSEPRATATNEKLFF
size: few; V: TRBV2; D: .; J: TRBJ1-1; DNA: TGTGCCAGCAGCTTCACAGGGATGGCTGAAGCTTTCTTT; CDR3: CASSFTGMAEAFF
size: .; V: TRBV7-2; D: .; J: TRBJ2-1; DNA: TGTGCCAGCAGCCGAACGACTAGTCTGGGCAATGAGCAGTTCTTC; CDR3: CASSRTTSLGNEQFF
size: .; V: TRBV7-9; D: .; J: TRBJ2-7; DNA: TGTGCCAGCAGCCCGGGTGACGAGCAGTACTTC; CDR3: CASSPGDEQYF
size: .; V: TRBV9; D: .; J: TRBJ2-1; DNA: TGTGCCAGCAGCGTAGACCTAGTCCATGAGCAGTTCTTC; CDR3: CASSVDLVHEQFF
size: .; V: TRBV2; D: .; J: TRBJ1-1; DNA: TGTGCCAGCAGTGGACAGGTGACTGGGGTTCCGGCTTTCTTT; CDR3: CASSGQVTGVPAFF
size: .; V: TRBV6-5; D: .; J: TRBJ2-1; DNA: TGTGCCAGCAAGATGTGGGGCCTCAATGAGCAGTTCTTC; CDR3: CASKMWGLNEQFF
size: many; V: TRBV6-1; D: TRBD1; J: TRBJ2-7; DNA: TGTGCCAGCAGCTCCGGGACAGGGAGGTACGAGCAGTACTTC; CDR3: CASSSGTGRYEQYF
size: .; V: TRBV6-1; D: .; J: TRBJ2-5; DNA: TGTGCCAGCAGTGGGGGGGGCGCAGGGGAGACCCAGTACTTC; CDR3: CASSGGGAGETQYF
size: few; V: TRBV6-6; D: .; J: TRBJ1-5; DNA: TGTGCCAGCAGTTACACCGGGACAAATAGCAATCAGCCCCAGCATTTT; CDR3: CASSYTGTNSNQPQHF
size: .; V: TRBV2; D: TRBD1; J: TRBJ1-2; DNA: TGTGCCAGCGGGGAAGGAGGGGACAGGGGGCATCGATATGGCTACACCTTC; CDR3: CASGEGGDRGHRYGYTF
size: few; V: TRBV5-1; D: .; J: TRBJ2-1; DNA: TGCGCCAGCAGCGGGGGCAGCGGTGGATCCTACAATGAGCAGTTCTTC; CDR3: CASSGGSGGSYNEQFF
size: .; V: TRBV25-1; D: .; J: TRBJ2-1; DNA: TGTGCCAGCAGTGACAGGGATGTCAATGAGCAGTTCTTC; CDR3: CASSDRDVNEQFF
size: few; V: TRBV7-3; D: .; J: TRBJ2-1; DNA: TGTGCCAGCAGCTTAGGCTCGCAAATGAATGAGCAGTTCTTC; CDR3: CASSLGSQMNEQFF
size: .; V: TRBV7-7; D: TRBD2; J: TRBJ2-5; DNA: TGTGCTAGCAGCCCGACTAGCGGGGTTGAGACCCAGTACTTC; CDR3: CASSPTSGVETQYF
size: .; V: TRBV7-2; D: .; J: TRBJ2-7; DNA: TGTGCCAGCAGCTTAGCGGGAGCCGCCGCAAATCAGTACTTC; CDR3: CASSLAGAAANQYF
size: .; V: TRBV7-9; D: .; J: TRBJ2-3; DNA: TGTGCCAGCAGCCCCGCCCTTGGATACAGGGGGGGACGGACAGATACGCAGTATTTT; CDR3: CASSPALGYRGGRTDTQYF
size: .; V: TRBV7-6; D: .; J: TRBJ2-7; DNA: TGTGCCAGCAGTTCCCCCCAAGCAGGGCTACTCTCCTACGAGCAGTACTTC; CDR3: CASSSPQAGLLSYEQYF
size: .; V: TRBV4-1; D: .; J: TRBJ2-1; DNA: TGCGCCAGCAGCCAAGAATGGAGGTACAATGAGCAGTTCTTC; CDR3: CASSQEWRYNEQFF
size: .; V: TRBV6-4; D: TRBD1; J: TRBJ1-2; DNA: TGTGCCAGCAGTGCCCGGGACAGCTACCTAGCTAACTATGGCTACACCTTC; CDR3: CASSARDSYLANYGYTF
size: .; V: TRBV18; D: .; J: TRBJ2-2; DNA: TGTGCCAGCTCACCACCGAGGACAGCAAGCGGGGAGCTGTTTTTT; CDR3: CASSPPRTASGELFF
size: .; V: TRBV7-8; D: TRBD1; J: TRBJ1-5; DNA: TGTGCCAGCAGCAGGGACAGGGGCGGTCAGCCCCAGCATTTT; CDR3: CASSRDRGGQPQHF
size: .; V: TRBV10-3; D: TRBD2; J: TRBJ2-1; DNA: TGTGCCATCAGTGGTAGCGGGGAATACAATGAGCAGTTCTTC; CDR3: CAISGSGEYNEQFF
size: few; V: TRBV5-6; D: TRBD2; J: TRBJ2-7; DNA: TGTGCCAGCAGCTTAGCGGGGGGTAGCGAGCAGTACTTC; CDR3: CASSLAGGSEQYF
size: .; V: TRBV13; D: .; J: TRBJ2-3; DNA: TGTGCCAGCAGCTCAGGACAGTTGACGGGAGGAGATACGCAGTATTTT; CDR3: CASSSGQLTGGDTQYF
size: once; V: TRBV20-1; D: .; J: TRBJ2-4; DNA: TGCAGTGCCGGGAGTGGAAACATTCAGTACTTC; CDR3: CSAGSGNIQYF
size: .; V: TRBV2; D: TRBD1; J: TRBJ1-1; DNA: TGTGCCAGCCTAGACAGGGACACTGAAGCTTTCTTT; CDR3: CASLDRDTEAFF
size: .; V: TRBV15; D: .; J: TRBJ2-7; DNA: TGTGCCACCAGCAGACGGGGAGGAAGCTCCTACGAGCAGTACTTC; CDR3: CATSRRGGSSYEQYF
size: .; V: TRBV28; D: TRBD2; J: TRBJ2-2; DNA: TGTGCCAGCAGACCGGGACTAGCGGGGAACACCGGGGAGCTGTTTTTT; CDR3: CASRPGLAGNTGELFF
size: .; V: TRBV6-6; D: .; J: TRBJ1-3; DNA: TGTGCCAGCAGTACTCTCCCTCGAAACACCATATATTTT; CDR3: CASSTLPRNTIYF
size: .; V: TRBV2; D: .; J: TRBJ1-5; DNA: TGTGCCAGCAGGAGTCAGGGTGACAATCAGCCCCAGCATTTT; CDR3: CASRSQGDNQPQHF
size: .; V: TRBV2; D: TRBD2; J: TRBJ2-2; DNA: TGTGCCAGCAGTGACCGGGGGGGGAACACCGGGGAGCTGTTTTTT; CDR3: CASSDRGGNTGELFF
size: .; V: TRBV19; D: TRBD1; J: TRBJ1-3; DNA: TGTGCCAGTAGTCTTCCGACAGGGTCGGGAACTGGAAACACCATATATTTT; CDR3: CASSLPTGSGTGNTIYF
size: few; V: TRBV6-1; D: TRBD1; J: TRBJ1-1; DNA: TGTGCCAGCAGAAAAACAGGGGCGAACACTGAAGCTTTCTTT; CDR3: CASRKTGANTEAFF
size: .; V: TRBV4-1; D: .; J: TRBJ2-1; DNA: TGCGCCAGCAGCCCCCGGGAAGGGGGGGGCCCCTACAATGAGCAGTTCTTC; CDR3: CASSPREGGGPYNEQFF
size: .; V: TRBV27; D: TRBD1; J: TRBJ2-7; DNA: TGTGCCAGCAGTTTTTCTCAGGGGGCGATGACCTACGAGCAGTACTTC; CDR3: CASSFSQGAMTYEQYF
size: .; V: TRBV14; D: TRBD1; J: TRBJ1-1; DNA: TGTGCCAGCAGCCTCGGGACAGGGGCTAACACTGAAGCTTTCTTT; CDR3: CASSLGTGANTEAFF
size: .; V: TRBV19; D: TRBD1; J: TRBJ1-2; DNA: TGTGCCAGTAGTCCACTCAGGGGGCTTACCTATGGCTACACCTTC; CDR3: CASSPLRGLTYGYTF
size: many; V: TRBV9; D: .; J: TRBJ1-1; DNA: TGTGCCAGCAGCGGCTCATCGGACGCGAGGGCTGAAGCTTTCTTT; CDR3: CASSGSSDARAEAFF
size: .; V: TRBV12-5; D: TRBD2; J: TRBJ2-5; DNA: TGTGCTAGTGGTTTGGTAGGGCGCGGGGGACAAGAGACCCAGTACTTC; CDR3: CASGLVGRGGQETQYF
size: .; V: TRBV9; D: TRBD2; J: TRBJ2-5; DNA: TGTGCCAGCAACTCGGAGGGGACTAGGGGGACCCAGTACTTC; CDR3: CASNSEGTRGTQYF
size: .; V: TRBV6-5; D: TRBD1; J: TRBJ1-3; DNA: TGTGCCAGCAGACCCGACAGGGTGACTGGAAACACCATATATTTT; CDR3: CASRPDRVTGNTIYF
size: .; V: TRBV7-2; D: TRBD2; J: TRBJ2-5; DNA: TGTGCCAGCAGTTTTAGGGGACTAGCGGGGGGGACCCAGTACTTC; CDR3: CASSFRGLAGGTQYF